The sequence of this TCR beta chain was determined in a study of blood T cell repertoires in COVID-19. Across the whole study: COVID-19 samples collected from the United States, Italy and Spain covered acute and convalescent phases. In each case, the material was cDNA or gDNA derived from T cells, B-cell-depleted T cells, or PBMCs.

The sample holds one count of this clone. Per the authors' pipeline: The assay estimated nucleated cells by amplifying reference gene primers. Produced via immunoSEQ multiplex PCR; TCRdb's table is partial and in-frame only. D and trimming come from the DNA, and the V and J calls and clone size come from that table. Seen here are roughly 250,000 clones, 65% to 90% observed once, and the top ten hold approximately 7.4%. Germline-derived CDR1 and CDR2 are MDHEN and SYDVKM. The CDR3 runs 14 residues. The V end was cut by 6 bases, the J end by 3 bases, with 14 bases between. The clonotype originates from a woman between 50 and 59 years old with acute or convalescent COVID-19. This chain connects TRBV28 to TRBJ1-2, with D perhaps TRBD1 (6 bases). The sequenced sample consisted of peripheral blood. The CDR3 region has the DNA TGTGCCAGCAGCCCTTTGGGGGCTGACTATGGCTACACCTTC. It yields the protein CASSPLGADYGYTF.